The 15 T cell receptor beta chains reported below all come from one sample, sequenced in a study of CD8+CD57+ T cells in acquired aplastic anemia. The patients chosen for sequencing had shown expansion of CD8+CD57+ cells (detected by flow cytometry). Genomic DNA templated the TCR beta VDJ and CDR3 profiling. TCRdb independently ran MiXCR on the reads; one entry per CDR3 protein. The table lists more than 150,000 distinct CDR3 sequences, around half of them singletons. Sequencing used sorted CD4+, CD8+, or CD8+CD57+ T cells (not recorded which) from PBMCs. The receptor source for this set is a human donor with aplastic anemia.

Many counts were recorded for this clonotype. The CDR3 region is CASSLAGRSWIYGYTF. CDR3 DNA: TGTGCCAGCAGCTTAGCGGGGAGGTCATGGATCTATGGCTACACCTTC. This chain uses TRBV7-2 with TRBJ1-2; D remains unclear. Germline-derived CDR1 and CDR2 are SGHTA and FQGNSA. V was pared by 0 bases and J by 4 bases, with 15 bases between. CDR3 size: 16 residues.

This clonotype appeared a single time. One end of the junction fails to match germline, which may point to a read error. Here the CDR3 reads CASGHATGVFQDSYNSPLHF. The CDR3, as DNA: TGCGCCAGCGGCCATGCCACAGGGGTATTTCAGGACTCCTATAATTCACCCCTCCACTTT. The chain joins TRBV4-1 to TRBJ1-6; 7 nucleotides line up with TRBD1. The CDR3 spans 20 residues. The V gene's germline CDR1 is MGHRA and CDR2 YSYEKL.

CDR3 region: CASSLNSYEQYF. The CDR3 DNA is TGTGCCAGCAGCTTGAATTCCTACGAGCAGTACTTC. V and J are TRBV7-9 and TRBJ2-7; no reliable D call. The germline V gene encodes CDR1 SEHNR and CDR2 FQNEAQ (reference sequence). The CDR3 has 12 residues. Trimming stripped 3 bases from V and 1 base from J, with 4 bases between.

In this sample, this clonotype turned up a few times. The chain employs TRBV7-3 and TRBJ2-7; D uncertain. Germline lookup yields CDR1 SGHTA and CDR2 FQGTGA. Trimming took off 5 bases at V and 2 bases at J, with 16 bases between the two ends. The CDR3 contains 15 residues. CDR3 residues: CASSPTSVIPYEQYF. The DNA of the CDR3 is TGTGCCAGCAGCCCCACCAGCGTAATCCCCTACGAGCAGTACTTC. Complete variable domain (other parts from reference TRBV7-3 and TRBJ2-7): GAGVSQTPSNKVTEKGKYVELRCDPISGHTALYWYRQSLGQGPEFLIYFQGTGAADDSGLPNDRFFAVRPEGSVSTLKIQRTERGDSAVYLCASSPTSVIPYEQYFGPGTRLTVT.

The J gene is TRBJ1-4, the V gene TRBV10-1, with a tentative D call TRBD1 (5 bases). There are 12 residues in the CDR3. V lost 10 bases and J 8 bases, leaving 14 bases between the germline ends. Germline CDR1 reads WNHNN; CDR2 reads SYGVQD (reference sequence). CDR3 bases: TGCGCCACCCGAACAGGAAGCGAAAAACTGTTTTTT. It encodes CATRTGSEKLFF.

The chain employs TRBV10-3 and TRBJ2-2; TRBD2 is a possible D gene (5 bases). V lost 9 bases to trimming and J lost 4 bases, with 12 bases between them. Germline V gene data show CDR1 as ENHRY and CDR2 as SYGVKD. The CDR3 has 13 amino acids. CDR3 region: CAMGPGSTGELFF. The CDR3 bases are TGTGCCATGGGCCCGGGGAGCACCGGGGAGCTGTTTTTT.

The chain couples TRBV19 to TRBJ2-1; 10 bases line up with TRBD2. V lost 9 bases and J lost 6; bases outside the gene matches: 5. The CDR3 runs 13 residues. Germline V lookup: CDR1 LNHDA, CDR2 SQIVND (reference sequence). In DNA form, the CDR3 reads TGTGCCAGCAGCGGGGGGGCCTTCAATGAGCAGTTCTTC. As protein: CASSGGAFNEQFF.

CDR3 amino acids: CASSEERWDEQYF. CDR3 DNA sequence: TGTGCCAGCAGTGAAGAAAGGTGGGACGAGCAGTACTTC. The chain links TRBV2 to TRBJ2-7; the D is unclear. The V end lost 1 base, the J end lost 5 bases, and 9 bases lay between the germline ends. CDR3 length: 13 residues. CDR1 SNHLY and CDR2 FYNNEI come from the germline V gene.

The rearrangement uses TRBV9 and TRBJ2-5; D may be TRBD1 or TRBD2 (5 bases each). This CDR3 contains 15 residues. Germline V CDR1 and CDR2: SGDLS, YYNGEE. Between the trimmed V and J ends, which lost 0 bases and 3 bases, there was a span of 12 bases. CDR3 sequence reads: CASSVGGTDKETQYF. The DNA for the CDR3 is TGTGCCAGCAGCGTAGGGGGGACGGATAAAGAGACCCAGTACTTC.

The chain couples TRBV7-6 to TRBJ2-6, with TRBD2 as a possible D gene (5 bases). Germline CDR1 SGHVS, CDR2 FNYEAQ. The CDR3 length is 16 residues. Trimming took off 0 bases at V and 1 base at J, with 7 bases between the two ends. In DNA form, the CDR3 reads TGTGCCAGCAGCTTAGCTACTAGGTCTGGGGCCAACGTCCTGACTTTC. Translated, it gives CASSLATRSGANVLTF.

In its sample, this clonotype was seen a few times. This chain uses TRBV7-2 with TRBJ2-7; D is unresolved. The germline V and J ends were trimmed by 0 bases and 2 bases, with 8 bases remaining between them. The CDR3 sequence is 14 residues long. Germline assignment: CDR1 SGHTA and CDR2 FQGNSA. CDR3 sequence reads: CASSLAPGPYEQYF. CDR3 DNA sequence: TGTGCCAGCAGCTTAGCGCCAGGCCCCTACGAGCAGTACTTC. The variable domain in full, with the rest retrieved from reference TRBV7-2 and TRBJ2-7, is GAGVSQSPSNKVTEKGKDVELRCDPISGHTALYWYRQSLGQGLEFLIYFQGNSAPDKSGLPSDRFSAERTGGSVSTLTIQRTQQEDSAVYLCASSLAPGPYEQYFGPGTRLTVT.

The rearrangement links TRBV19 to TRBJ2-1; TRBD1 aligns across 8 bases. CDR1 is LNHDA, CDR2 SQIVND, per germline (reference sequence). The CDR3 is 15 amino acids. The junction had 12 bases not matched to a gene; V was cut back by 7 bases and J by 7 bases. The CDR3 region has the DNA TGTGCCAGTAAAACAGAGACTAGGGACAGGAATGAGCAGTTCTTC. Protein product: CASKTETRDRNEQFF. Together with reference TRBV19 and TRBJ2-1, the CDR3 gives the full variable domain: DGGITQSPKYLFRKEGQNVTLSCEQNLNHDAMYWYRQDPGQGLRLIYYSQIVNDFQKGDIAEGYSVSREKKESFPLTVTSAQKNPTAFYLCASKTETRDRNEQFFGPGTRLTVL.

The J gene is TRBJ2-3, the V gene TRBV5-1; 7 positions agree with TRBD2. Germline lookup yields CDR1 SGHRS and CDR2 YFSETQ. V lost 10 bases to trimming and J lost 4 bases; unmatched junction nucleotides: 12. The CDR3 is made up of 14 amino acids. The CDR3 sequence is CAGKDERGADTQYF. The CDR3 region has the DNA TGCGCCGGCAAGGACGAGCGGGGCGCAGATACGCAGTATTTT. Combining the CDR3 with reference TRBV5-1 and TRBJ2-3 gives the whole variable domain KAGVTQTPRYLIKTRGQQVTLSCSPISGHRSVSWYQQTPGQGLQFLFEYFSETQRNKGNFPGRFSGRQFSNSRSEMNVSTLELGDSALYLCAGKDERGADTQYFGPGTRLTVL.

This chain links TRBV7-2 with TRBJ2-1, with no clear D. CDR3 size: 12 residues. CDR1 and CDR2 (germline): SGHTA, FQGNSA. V was shortened by 4 bases and J by 12 bases, with 13 bases between the two germline ends. The CDR3 DNA follows: TGTGCCAGCAGCTCCTCCGGTGGTGGGCAGTTCTTC. This sequence encodes CASSSSGGGQFF.

This clonotype appeared a few times. The chain employs TRBV7-2 and TRBJ2-7; D ambiguous. The CDR3 is 13 residues long. Germline CDR1 is SGHTA and CDR2 is FQGNSA. V lost 4 bases, J lost 3 bases, and 10 bases lay in between. The CDR3 nucleotides read TGTGCCAGCAGCTCAAGGGATGGCTACGAGCAGTACTTC. This gives the protein CASSSRDGYEQYF.